This entry concerns a single TCR beta chain. Its antigen is still unknown. The sample comes from a study of CD8 T cells in ankylosing spondylitis. The study's findings and limits: Disease-linked clones displayed a CD8+ phenotype and appeared relatively rarely in peripheral blood. Clones tied to disease were said to be significantly enriched in matched ankylosing spondylitis synovial fluid. Characteristic of ankylosing spondylitis blood, it appeared, was a TCR beta motif comprising roughly 8 highly homologous variants.

V lost 3 bases, J lost 1 base, and 15 bases lay in between. The CDR3 is 16 residues long. Germline values: CDR1 MNHEY, CDR2 SVGAGI. It was by quantitative 5'-RACE with molecular barcodes that TCR beta libraries were made. TCRdb passed the 5' RACE reads through MiXCR, listing each CDR3 protein once. This table has about 160,000 distinct CDR3 sequences, roughly 10% appearing once. The sample comprised blood, either unsorted or a sorted T cell fraction (not recorded which). V and J are TRBV6-5 and TRBJ1-1; D possibly corresponds to TRBD1 (5 bases). The TCR sequence derives from a female donor with ankylosing spondylitis or in good health (not recorded which). The CDR3 spells CASSYSERGTNTEAFF. The CDR3 nucleotides are TGTGCCAGCAGTTATAGCGAACGGGGGACGAACACTGAAGCTTTCTTT.